The source of this TCR beta chain is a study of T cell responses to AZD1222 COVID-19 vaccine. Study in general: Combined were second doses at about 4 or about 12 weeks.

The table came from immunoSEQ multiplex PCR; TCRdb's copy has only in-frame clones and leaves some out. The sample has 150,000 to 200,000 clones, approximately 92% seen once. The CDR3 contains 16 residues. With V trimmed by 1 base and J by 2 bases, 4 bases remained unmatched. CDR1 and CDR2 from the germline V gene are SGHTA and FQGTGA. Points from the study as a whole: At study baseline, merely about 6 AZD1222 recipients were seropositive. Donor demographics were predominantly white British with a female majority; clonal diversity may be underestimated.

Concerning this clone: The antigen is unknown.

The sample was peripheral blood, taken on day 0 of AZD1222 vaccination. The source of this sequence is an adult in good health. The chain has TRBV7-3 and TRBJ2-1, with 8 bases lining up with TRBD2. CDR3 bases: TGTGCCAGCAGCTTAATGCCAGCGGGGGCCTACAATGAGCAGTTCTTC. This gives the protein CASSLMPAGAYNEQFF.